This is a list of T cell receptor beta chains from one sample in a study of graft-versus-host responses after intestinal transplantation. The repertoire was sequenced with immunoSEQ multiplex PCR; TCRdb's copy has only in-frame clones and lacks some. The table records about 70,000 clones, roughly 94% of them present only once. Antigens for these TCRs are unknown. The sequencing used unstimulated CD8+ T cells sorted from spleen or lymph node cells, collected before intestinal transplant. These receptors were taken from a human donor who received an intestinal transplant. CDR3s include the opening cysteine and the closing phenylalanine or tryptophan. The D gene is left open where the match is weak. Expanded clones are given a class, and other clones once, few, many or no size at all.

TRBV5-4	TRBJ2-7	NA	NA	14	TGTGCCAGCAGGAGGACGCTCAGCTCCTACGAGCAGTACTTC	CASRRTLSSYEQYF
TRBV7-4	TRBJ1-1	NA	NA	17	TGTGCCAGCAGCTTCCCCGAAAGGAAGGGTGTATACACTGAAGCTTTCTTT	CASSFPERKGVYTEAFF
TRBV7-7	TRBJ2-4	TRBD1	NA	13	TGTGCCAGCAGCCAAGGGACAGGGGGGATTCAGTACTTC	CASSQGTGGIQYF
TRBV6-1	TRBJ2-5	NA	NA	12	TGTGCCAGCAGTCCGGACTTTTTGGTACAGTACTTC	CASSPDFLVQYF
TRBV5-1	TRBJ1-1	TRBD1	NA	16	TGCGCCAGCAGCCCCCGGACAGGGAAAGGAATCACTGAAGCTTTCTTT	CASSPRTGKGITEAFF
TRBV9	TRBJ2-7	NA	NA	15	TGTGCCAGCAGCGTAGGTGTCGCCCGGGTCGGTGAGCAGTACTTC	CASSVGVARVGEQYF
TRBV18	TRBJ1-5	NA	NA	15	TGTGCCAGCTCAACGACGGGGGAGAGCAATCAGCCCCAGCATTTT	CASSTTGESNQPQHF
TRBV5-4	TRBJ2-7	TRBD1	NA	16	TGTGCCAGCAGCCTAGGACAGGTTCGTGGTCCCTACGAGCAGTACTTC	CASSLGQVRGPYEQYF
TRBV7-2	TRBJ1-4	NA	few	13	TGTGCCAGCAGCTTAGAACTGGACGAAAAACTGTTTTTT	CASSLELDEKLFF
TRBV10-3	TRBJ2-7	NA	NA	14	TGTGCCATCAGTGAGGGGGACACCGCTTACGAGCAGTACTTC	CAISEGDTAYEQYF
TRBV30	TRBJ1-5	NA	NA	13	TGTGCCTGGAGTGATGAGGGAGGTCAGCCCCAGCATTTT	CAWSDEGGQPQHF
TRBV7-9	TRBJ2-7	NA	NA	15	TGTGCCAGCAGTAAAAGCGGGTCAAACCCCTACGAGCAGTACTTC	CASSKSGSNPYEQYF
TRBV5-6	TRBJ2-1	TRBD2	NA	15	TGTGCCAGCAGCTTGCTAGCGGGAGGTTACAATGAGCAGTTCTTC	CASSLLAGGYNEQFF
TRBV6-5	TRBJ1-1	NA	NA	12	TGTGCCAGCAGTGAATGGGGCACTGAAGCTTTCTTT	CASSEWGTEAFF
TRBV5-6	TRBJ2-7	NA	NA	14	TGTGCCAGCAGCTTGGCTACGGGCCCCTACGAGCAGTACTTC	CASSLATGPYEQYF
TRBV4-1	TRBJ2-7	TRBD1	NA	13	TGCGCCAGCAGCCAAGGAGGACAGGGGGAGCAGTACTTC	CASSQGGQGEQYF
TRBV6-5	TRBJ2-2	NA	NA	15	TGTGCCAGCAGTTATGACGTAGGGAACACCGGGGAGCTGTTTTTT	CASSYDVGNTGELFF
TRBV5-1	TRBJ1-2	NA	NA	13	TGCGCCAGCAGCTTGGAGAATTCCTATGGCTACACCTTC	CASSLENSYGYTF
TRBV5-1	TRBJ1-2	TRBD1	NA	15	TGCGCCACCGTTCTAAGTAGACAGGGGCCCGCCGGCTACACCTTC	CATVLSRQGPAGYTF
TRBV30	TRBJ1-3	NA	NA	10	TGTGCTTCAGGGGGAAACACCATATATTTT	CASGGNTIYF
TRBV27	TRBJ2-5	TRBD1	NA	16	TGTGCCAGCAGCTTGACCGGGACAGGCTTTCAAGAGACCCAGTACTTC	CASSLTGTGFQETQYF
TRBV27	TRBJ2-1	NA	NA	12	TGTGCCAGCAGTTTATTAGGCAATGAGCAGTTCTTC	CASSLLGNEQFF
TRBV7-6	TRBJ2-7	NA	NA	15	TGTGCCAGCAGCTCGGAAGCGGGTCGATCCTACGAGCAGTACTTC	CASSSEAGRSYEQYF
TRBV27	TRBJ2-7	TRBD1	once	13	TGTGCCAGCAGTTGGACAGGGGACCACGAGCAGTACTTC	CASSWTGDHEQYF
TRBV27	TRBJ1-1	NA	NA	12	TGTGCCAGCAGTGAGATGAACACTGAAGCTTTCTTT	CASSEMNTEAFF
TRBV28	TRBJ2-7	TRBD2	NA	16	TGTGCCAGCAGTTTACGGGGAGCGGGAGAAGGCTACGAGCAGTACTTC	CASSLRGAGEGYEQYF
TRBV27	TRBJ2-7	TRBD2	NA	19	TGTGCCAGCAGTCCGCCCGGGGTAATACTAGCGGGCCCTTCCTACGAGCAGTACTTC	CASSPPGVILAGPSYEQYF
TRBV7-2	TRBJ1-1	NA	NA	16	TGTGCCAGCAGCGGAGTGGGTGCCCTTATGAACACTGAAGCTTTCTTT	CASSGVGALMNTEAFF
TRBV7-8	TRBJ1-1	NA	NA	14	TGTGCCAGCAGCTTAGACAGGGAGGACACTGAAGCTTTCTTT	CASSLDREDTEAFF
TRBV9	TRBJ2-6	NA	NA	16	TGTGCCAGCAGCGATACCCAGAGCTCTGGGGCCAACGTCCTGACTTTC	CASSDTQSSGANVLTF
TRBV27	TRBJ1-1	NA	NA	14	TGTGCCAGCAGTTTGAGTGGGCATTTGACTGAAGCTTTCTTT	CASSLSGHLTEAFF
TRBV7-6	TRBJ2-7	TRBD2	NA	14	TGTGCCAGCACCCCTGGACTAGCGGGAGAGAAGCAGTACTTC	CASTPGLAGEKQYF
TRBV5-6	TRBJ2-7	TRBD2	NA	15	TGTGCCAGCAGCTTTATAGCGGGAGTCTCCTACGAGCAGTACTTC	CASSFIAGVSYEQYF
TRBV9	TRBJ1-4	TRBD1	NA	17	TGTGCCAGCAGCGTAGAAGGACAGGCATCGGCTAATGAAAAACTGTTTTTT	CASSVEGQASANEKLFF
TRBV5-1	TRBJ2-7	NA	NA	14	TGCGCCAGCAGCTTGGTAGTCGGAAACTACGAGCAGTACTTC	CASSLVVGNYEQYF
TRBV5-4	TRBJ2-7	NA	NA	12	TGTGCCAGCAGCTTGGACACCTCGGAGCAGTACTTC	CASSLDTSEQYF
TRBV29-1	TRBJ1-2	NA	NA	16	TGCAGCGTTGAAGGGGACCGGACAGAGCCTAACTATGGCTACACCTTC	CSVEGDRTEPNYGYTF
TRBV4-1	TRBJ1-1	NA	NA	16	TGCGCCAGCAGCCAAGAGGAGGGGGACATCAACACTGAAGCTTTCTTT	CASSQEEGDINTEAFF
TRBV27	TRBJ2-1	TRBD1	NA	15	TGTGCCAGCAGTCCCGACAGGGGGAGACACAATGAGCAGTTCTTC	CASSPDRGRHNEQFF
TRBV9	TRBJ1-2	NA	NA	12	TGTGCCAGCAGTGACAATGGCTATGGCTACACCTTC	CASSDNGYGYTF
TRBV7-9	TRBJ2-7	TRBD1	NA	14	TGTGCCAGCAGCCCCGGGACAGAGTCCTACGAGCAGTACTTC	CASSPGTESYEQYF
TRBV18	TRBJ2-5	TRBD1	NA	16	TGTGCCAGCTCACCAGAACAGGGGGAACTTAGAGAGACCCAGTACTTC	CASSPEQGELRETQYF
TRBV4-1	TRBJ2-1	NA	NA	12	TGCGCCAGCAGCCAAAGGCTTAATGAGCAGTTCTTC	CASSQRLNEQFF
TRBV7-8	TRBJ2-3	TRBD2	NA	16	TGTGCCAGCAGCTTAGTATTGGGACTACTAACAGATACGCAGTATTTT	CASSLVLGLLTDTQYF
TRBV19	TRBJ1-6	TRBD1	NA	14	TGTGCCAGTAGTTCCGGGACAGTTAATTCACCCCTCCACTTT	CASSSGTVNSPLHF
TRBV4-1	TRBJ2-3	TRBD2	NA	18	TGCGCCAGCAGCCAAGATTTCGGACTAGCGGGAGGGACAGATACGCAGTATTTT	CASSQDFGLAGGTDTQYF
TRBV14	TRBJ2-7	NA	NA	15	TGTGCCAGCAGCCGCACATCGGCTTGGGCCTACGAGCAGTACTTC	CASSRTSAWAYEQYF
TRBV6-5	TRBJ2-3	NA	NA	12	TGTGCCAGCACCCCTAGCAGGGATACGCAGTATTTT	CASTPSRDTQYF
TRBV5-1	TRBJ2-2	TRBD1	NA	16	TGCGCCAGCAGCCCTACCCAAGGGGGCAACACCGGGGAGCTGTTTTTT	CASSPTQGGNTGELFF
TRBV4-1	TRBJ2-1	NA	NA	14	TGCGCCAGCAGCCAAGAGGGGCAGGCCAATGAGCAGTTCTTC	CASSQEGQANEQFF